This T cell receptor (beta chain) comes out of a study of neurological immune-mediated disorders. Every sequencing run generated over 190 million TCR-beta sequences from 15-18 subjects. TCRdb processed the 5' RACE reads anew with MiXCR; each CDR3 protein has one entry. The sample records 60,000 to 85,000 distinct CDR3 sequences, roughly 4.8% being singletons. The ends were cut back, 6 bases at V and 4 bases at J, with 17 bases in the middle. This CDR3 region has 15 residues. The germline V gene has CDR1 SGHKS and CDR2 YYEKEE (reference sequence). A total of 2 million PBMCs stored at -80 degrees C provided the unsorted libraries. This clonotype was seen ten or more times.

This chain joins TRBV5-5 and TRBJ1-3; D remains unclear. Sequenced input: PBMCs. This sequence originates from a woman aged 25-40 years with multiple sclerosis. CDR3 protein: CASTLAPRTGNTIYF. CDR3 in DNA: TGTGCCAGCACCCTGGCGCCCCGAACGGGAAACACCATATATTTT.